This T cell receptor beta chain emerged from a study of T cells in Graves' hyperthyroidism and ophthalmopathy (dated by TCRdb to the late 2010s). Background for the entire study: Peripheral blood was sampled at the time of initial diagnosis, prior to any treatment. The study also compared thyroid tissue and blood T-cell repertoires from over 5 Graves' hyperthyroidism patients. TCR V-J signatures able to tell the groups apart were searched for in a discovery cohort of approximately 95 patients, of whom more than 40 had Graves' ophthalmopathy and 57 had stable Graves' hyperthyroidism. The 85 to 100 discovery patients were randomly split 7:3 into training and test sets. The paper reports TCR Vbeta CDR3 sequencing of some 140 peripheral blood samples: 43 ophthalmopathy, under 80 hyperthyroidism and approximately 17 progressor patients. After blood sampling, hyperthyroidism patients were treated with methimazole at a starting dose of 30 mg daily, and ophthalmopathy patients were treated with high-dose intravenous methylprednisolone. Prospective prediction of ophthalmopathy was tested in an independent validation cohort consisting of 18 hyperthyroidism patients and around 16 patients who later progressed to ophthalmopathy.

Compared with germline, V lacks 0 bases and J lacks 8 bases; bases without a gene match: 5. The CDR3 starts with the cysteine, ends with the phenylalanine, and has 14 residues. Here the CDR3 DNA is all that survives: 42 bases in frame from base 1. The germline V gene (reference sequence) supplies CDR1 LNHDA and CDR2 SQIVND. This clonotype was seen a few times. The target of this receptor is not known. The input lacks base qualities; no much larger clone sits a single base away. The TCR beta CDR3 regions were amplified from the RNA transcripts. A first-round RT-PCR of the TCR CDR3 used the HTBI primer set with the Qiagen OneStep RT-PCR kit. Libraries were constructed in a second round of multiplex PCR, after which size selection and purification were performed. Libraries were sequenced paired-end with 100 bp reads on an Illumina HiSeq2000. Per the authors' processing: SOAPnuke was used to process the raw data, throwing out any read that contained adapters or uncalled bases, had a mean Phred below 15, or lacked an exact constant-primer or identifier match. High-quality paired reads were merged using COPE v1.2.5, and each unique nucleotide sequence was defined as a clonotype. Clonotypes were aligned to IMGT TRBV, TRBD and TRBJ reference segments using MiTCR v1.1. The analysis was restricted to V-J combinations with a frequency above 0.0001, which together covered just over 98% of the repertoires. A TCS score was defined as the ratio between F50 (clonal expansion) and ExV (chaos), using BLOSUM62-based TCRdist between CDR3 peptides within each V-J. Welch's t-statistics and random forest reduced 500 to 550 V-J features to 13, which were used in a naive Bayes classifier (R e1071). TCRdb reanalyzed the raw reads on its own, using fastp at Q25 for trimming and MiXCR for clone calling, and kept in-frame beta chains. When rows share a CDR3 protein, they turn into one entry using the most common DNA and genes. The V and J calls and clone size come from TCRdb's table, not from the authors' own analysis. Present in this sample are about 360,000 distinct CDR3 sequences, about 12% of which were seen just once. Of the sample, around a tenth is held by the ten largest clones.

Stable Graves' hyperthyroidism was defined as the absence of progression to ophthalmopathy over 18 months of follow-up. Hyperthyroidism patients were newly diagnosed, with disease duration under 2 months, and aged 18 to 65 years. The study excluded patients with uncontrolled infections, other autoimmune diseases, pregnancy or lactation. Diagnoses were based on clinical symptoms, serum thyroxine and TRAb, thyroid ultrasound and orbital computed tomography. PBMCs were isolated from 8 to 10 ml of fresh peripheral blood by Ficoll-Paque density gradient centrifugation. Trizol reagent was used to extract total RNA, and RNA quality was then checked on an Agilent 2100 Bioanalyzer. The full study reports these points: A 13 V-J signature model separated ophthalmopathy from stable hyperthyroidism, with nearly 90% sensitivity and just under 84% specificity in cross-validation and 80%/75% in testing. Sample size was not statistically predetermined, and investigators were not blinded to group allocation. During validation, the model predicted progression to ophthalmopathy a median of about 6.5 months ahead of onset, with approximately 70% sensitivity and 72% to 85% specificity. Blood samples also contained most of the expanded thyroid clonotypes (frequency above 0.001), which suggests that blood repertoires may reflect thyroid immune responses.

The receptor was isolated from a woman between 18 and 30 years old with Graves' hyperthyroidism. The sample taken for sequencing was blood. The chain is assembled from TRBV19 and TRBJ2-3; the central 7 bases match TRBD2. The DNA sequence follows: TGTGCCAGTAGTATAGACCGGACGGGAGGTACGCAGTATTTT. Translated, it gives CASSIDRTGGTQYF.